This entry is about one T cell receptor beta chain. Here immunoSEQ multiplex PCR was the method, and the copy in TCRdb shows in-frame clones only, minus some. The sample yields fewer than 250,000 clones, about 83% seen once. V lost 0 bases, J lost 6 bases, and 18 bases lay in between. CDR3 length: 16 amino acids. Per germline, CDR1 SGHRS and CDR2 YFSETQ. This entry belongs to a study of blood T cell repertoires in COVID-19. Sequencing was carried out using peripheral blood. The chain links TRBV5-1 to TRBJ1-2, with a tentative D call TRBD1 (6 bases). The receptor was derived from a woman older than 75 with COVID-19, enrolled during active disease. The CDR3 DNA reads as TGCGCCAGCAGCTTGGGGACAGCCGTTAACGGGAATGGCTACACCTTC. Translation: CASSLGTAVNGNGYTF.